These T cell receptor beta chains were read from a single sample in a study of graft-versus-host responses after intestinal transplantation. Antigens of these TCRs are unknown. The method was immunoSEQ multiplex PCR; TCRdb's version includes in-frame clones alone and lacks a portion of them. The table includes roughly 100,000 clones, approximately 93% detected once. The source was unstimulated CD8+ T cells sorted from spleen or lymph node cells, collected before intestinal transplant. All receptors come from a human donor who received an intestinal transplant. Each CDR3 is given with its conserved first and last residue. D genes are given only for firm matches. A clone size is listed for some rows: how often the clone was seen (once, few, many), or a class if it is expanded.

d_gene | j_gene | abundance | v_gene | CDR3aa | CDR3nt
NA | TRBJ2-7 | NA | TRBV2 | CASTDSSYEQYF | TGTGCCAGCACGGACAGTTCCTACGAGCAGTACTTC
TRBD2 | TRBJ2-1 | NA | TRBV19 | CASSILAGGYEQFF | TGTGCCAGTAGTATACTAGCGGGGGGGTATGAGCAGTTCTTC
NA | TRBJ1-1 | NA | TRBV25-1 | CASSYTTNTEAFF | TGTGCCAGCAGTTACACCACGAACACTGAAGCTTTCTTT
TRBD1 | TRBJ1-4 | NA | TRBV7-8 | CASSERTGYSLGDEKLFF | TGTGCCAGCAGCGAAAGGACAGGGTATTCTTTGGGGGATGAAAAACTGTTTTTT
TRBD2 | TRBJ2-1 | NA | TRBV29-1 | CSVGGLAGDRNEQFF | TGCAGCGTAGGAGGACTAGCGGGGGATAGGAATGAGCAGTTCTTC
TRBD1 | TRBJ2-6 | once | TRBV29-1 | CSVGQGDSGANVLTF | TGCAGCGTGGGACAGGGAGACTCTGGGGCCAACGTCCTGACTTTC
NA | TRBJ1-1 | NA | TRBV27 | CASSVQGFSMAYLGEAFF | TGTGCCAGCAGCGTTCAAGGGTTTTCTATGGCGTACCTGGGGGAAGCTTTCTTT
NA | TRBJ1-1 | NA | TRBV15 | CATSRERTALEAFF | TGTGCCACCAGCAGGGAAAGGACAGCCCTGGAAGCTTTCTTT
NA | TRBJ2-7 | NA | TRBV4-1 | CASIVMGDEAYEQYF | TGCGCCAGCATCGTGATGGGGGACGAGGCCTACGAGCAGTACTTC
NA | TRBJ2-3 | NA | TRBV7-8 | CASSLIVGGADTQYF | TGTGCCAGCAGCTTAATTGTTGGTGGCGCAGATACGCAGTATTTT
TRBD1 | TRBJ1-2 | NA | TRBV30 | CAWSRGQLYGYTF | TGTGCCTGGAGTCGGGGACAGCTCTATGGCTACACCTTC
NA | TRBJ2-3 | once | TRBV5-8 | CASSNWGTDTQYF | TGTGCCAGCAGCAATTGGGGCACAGATACGCAGTATTTT
NA | TRBJ2-5 | NA | TRBV7-8 | CASSLATVQETQYF | TGTGCCAGCAGCTTAGCGACGGTCCAAGAGACCCAGTACTTC
NA | TRBJ1-1 | NA | TRBV7-9 | CASSLGARTEAFF | TGTGCCAGCAGTTTAGGGGCGCGCACTGAAGCTTTCTTT